A selection of T cell receptor beta chains follows, all from one sample in a study of CD8 T cells in Susac syndrome. One entry per CDR3 protein, called by TCRdb with MiXCR from the immunoSEQ multiplex PCR reads. This sample has 150,000 to 200,000 distinct CDR3 sequences, with roughly nine tenths found just once. Input material: CD4+ T cells from PBMCs. These receptors came from a human donor with Susac syndrome. Each CDR3 is given with its conserved first and last residue. Each record gives: CDR3 protein, CDR3 DNA, V gene, J gene, clone size, D gene. A D gene is named only where the DNA matches it firmly. Expanded clones get a size class; other rows say once, few or many, or leave the size out.

CDR3 protein: CASSRGQTRNEQFF
CDR3 DNA: TGCGCCAGCAGCCGAGGACAGACCCGGAATGAGCAGTTCTTC
V gene: TRBV5-1
J gene: TRBJ2-1
clone size: .
D gene: .

CDR3 protein: CASSRSGTLSSYEQYF
CDR3 DNA: TGTGCCAGCAGTCGATCTGGGACTCTAAGCTCCTACGAGCAGTACTTC
V gene: TRBV6-1
J gene: TRBJ2-7
clone size: .
D gene: .

CDR3 protein: CASSQETVQFF
CDR3 DNA: TGTGCCAGCAGCCAAGAGACCGTGCAGTTCTTC
V gene: TRBV3-1
J gene: TRBJ2-1
clone size: .
D gene: .

CDR3 protein: CASSTLAGANTDTQYF
CDR3 DNA: TGCGCCAGCAGCACCCTAGCGGGGGCTAACACAGATACGCAGTATTTT
V gene: TRBV5-1
J gene: TRBJ2-3
clone size: .
D gene: TRBD2

CDR3 protein: CASSQDWQTGGYGYTF
CDR3 DNA: TGTGCCAGCAGCCAAGATTGGCAGACGGGAGGCTATGGCTACACCTTC
V gene: TRBV4-2
J gene: TRBJ1-2
clone size: few
D gene: .

CDR3 protein: CASSLFGPPTQKPQHF
CDR3 DNA: TGTGCCAGCAGCCTCTTCGGACCGCCAACCCAGAAGCCCCAGCATTTT
V gene: TRBV7-2
J gene: TRBJ1-5
clone size: .
D gene: .

CDR3 protein: CASSQDTGASPLHF
CDR3 DNA: TGTGCCAGCAGCCAAGATACAGGGGCTTCACCCCTCCACTTT
V gene: TRBV3-1
J gene: TRBJ1-6
clone size: .
D gene: TRBD1

CDR3 protein: CASSFSGEQFF
CDR3 DNA: TGTGCCAGCAGTTTCTCCGGTGAGCAGTTCTTC
V gene: TRBV12-3/TRBV12-4
J gene: TRBJ2-1
clone size: .
D gene: .

CDR3 protein: CASKSRTDMNTEAFF
CDR3 DNA: TGTGCCAGCAAGTCTAGGACAGACATGAACACTGAAGCTTTCTTT
V gene: TRBV6-5
J gene: TRBJ1-1
clone size: .
D gene: .

CDR3 protein: CASSALAGGPNEQFF
CDR3 DNA: TGTGCCAGCAGTGCGTTAGCGGGGGGGCCTAATGAGCAGTTCTTC
V gene: TRBV2
J gene: TRBJ2-1
clone size: .
D gene: TRBD2

CDR3 protein: CASSLTKAGRVNEKLFF
CDR3 DNA: TGTGCCAGCAGTTTGACCAAAGCCGGCCGGGTAAATGAAAAACTGTTTTTT
V gene: TRBV27
J gene: TRBJ1-4
clone size: .
D gene: .

CDR3 protein: CSARLQGAPGNTIYF
CDR3 DNA: TGCAGTGCTAGACTTCAGGGGGCGCCGGGAAACACCATATATTTT
V gene: TRBV20-1
J gene: TRBJ1-3
clone size: .
D gene: TRBD1

CDR3 protein: CASRLQGRDTQYF
CDR3 DNA: TGTGCCAGCAGGTTACAGGGTAGAGATACGCAGTATTTT
V gene: TRBV11-2
J gene: TRBJ2-3
clone size: few
D gene: .

CDR3 protein: CASSPGTSGRSGDTQYF
CDR3 DNA: TGTGCCAGCAGCCCCGGGACTAGCGGGAGGTCAGGAGATACGCAGTATTTT
V gene: TRBV9
J gene: TRBJ2-3
clone size: .
D gene: TRBD2

CDR3 protein: CASSPFWDRGRSKAEAFF
CDR3 DNA: TGTGCCAGCAGCCCCTTCTGGGACAGGGGGCGATCGAAGGCTGAAGCTTTCTTT
V gene: TRBV12-3/TRBV12-4
J gene: TRBJ1-1
clone size: few
D gene: TRBD1

CDR3 protein: CAISRGQGASYGYTF
CDR3 DNA: TGTGCCATCAGTAGGGGACAGGGGGCATCCTATGGCTACACCTTC
V gene: TRBV10-3
J gene: TRBJ1-2
clone size: .
D gene: TRBD1

CDR3 protein: CASSLTGQGPTEAFF
CDR3 DNA: TGTGCCAGCAGCTTAACAGGACAGGGTCCCACTGAAGCTTTCTTT
V gene: TRBV7-3
J gene: TRBJ1-1
clone size: .
D gene: TRBD1

CDR3 protein: CASSLEPRHLGYTF
CDR3 DNA: TGTGCCAGCAGCTTAGAACCCCGACACCTTGGCTACACCTTC
V gene: TRBV7-9
J gene: TRBJ1-2
clone size: .
D gene: .

CDR3 protein: CAISEALAGGSTDTQYF
CDR3 DNA: TGTGCCATCAGTGAAGCTCTAGCGGGGGGATCCACAGATACGCAGTATTTT
V gene: TRBV10-3
J gene: TRBJ2-3
clone size: .
D gene: TRBD2